This T cell receptor beta chain was identified in a study of blood T cell repertoires in COVID-19. The overall study: Sites across the United States, Italy and Spain contributed samples from acute and convalescent COVID-19. T cells, B-cell-depleted T cells, or PBMCs provided the cDNA or gDNA that served as material.

Source study methods: How many nucleated cells were present was estimated from reference gene primer amplification. TCRdb's copy holds only in-frame clones and misses some; the assay was immunoSEQ multiplex PCR. For V, J and clone size, that table is used; D and trimming come from the DNA. This sample carries roughly 300,000 clones, around 83% of them seen once, and the ten largest clones take about 1.2%. V trimming: 5 bases; J trimming: 8 bases; junction bases outside the gene matches: 6. Germline values: CDR1 SGHNT, CDR2 YENEEA. The CDR3 sequence is 13 residues long. This clone was found a few times.

The V and J genes are TRBV11-3 and TRBJ2-1; 7 positions match TRBD2. This TCR was sampled from a woman between 50 and 59 years old with acute or convalescent COVID-19. The sample comprised peripheral blood. CDR3 nucleotide sequence: TGTGCCAGCAGCCCGGGCGGGAGCGATGAGCAGTTCTTC. Amino acid sequence: CASSPGGSDEQFF. The variable domain in full, completed from reference TRBV11-3 and TRBJ2-1, reads EAGVVQSPRYKIIEKKQPVAFWCNPISGHNTLYWYLQNLGQGPELLIRYENEEAVDDSQLPKDRFSAERLKGVDSTLKIQPAELGDSAVYLCASSPGGSDEQFFGPGTRLTVL.